The present TCR beta chain was sequenced within a study of technical replicates of blood from a few donors. Generated by immunoSEQ multiplex PCR, the TCRdb table keeps only in-frame clones and is missing some. Of under 95,000 clones listed, roughly 98% are singletons. With V trimmed by 4 bases and J by 3 bases, 3 bases remained unmatched. Germline V gene data show CDR1 as SGHDN and CDR2 as FVKESK. The CDR3 is 15 amino acids. This TCR came from a human donor in good health. Sequenced: T cells isolated from PBMCs. This chain joins TRBV14 and TRBJ1-1; TRBD1 agrees at 12 bases. The CDR3 bases are TGTGCCAGCAGCCGGGGACAGGGGGCGTACACTGAAGCTTTCTTT. It is translated as CASSRGQGAYTEAFF.